The rows below give T cell receptor beta chains drawn from one sample of a study of T cells in Graves' hyperthyroidism and ophthalmopathy. From the multiplex PCR reads, TCRdb called clonotypes with MiXCR, one entry per CDR3 protein. Of a few hundred thousand distinct CDR3 sequences detected, less than 25% appear once; the ten largest clones hold roughly 29%. The specimen was blood. The receptors here all came from a man younger than 35 with Graves' hyperthyroidism. CDR3s include the opening cysteine and the closing phenylalanine or tryptophan. Each record gives: D gene, V gene, clone size, J gene, CDR3 DNA, CDR3 protein. A D gene is named only where the DNA matches it firmly. Clone sizes are given selectively: once, few, many, or a class where the clone is expanded.

D gene: -
V gene: TRBV4-1
clone size: few
J gene: TRBJ1-5
CDR3 DNA: TGCGCCAGCAGCCAATATTGGAAGAGGCAGGGAAGCAATCAGCCCCAGCATTTT
CDR3 protein: CASSQYWKRQGSNQPQHF

D gene: -
V gene: TRBV6-1
clone size: many
J gene: TRBJ2-6
CDR3 DNA: TGTGCCAGCAGTGCCCTGGACGGCCTCTCTGGGGCCAACGTCCTGACTTTC
CDR3 protein: CASSALDGLSGANVLTF

D gene: -
V gene: TRBV28
clone size: many
J gene: TRBJ2-2
CDR3 DNA: TGTGCCAGCAGGGGTGGGTCGGACACCGGGGAGCTGTTTTTT
CDR3 protein: CASRGGSDTGELFF

D gene: TRBD1
V gene: TRBV12-3/TRBV12-4
clone size: many
J gene: TRBJ2-2
CDR3 DNA: TGTGCCAGCAGCCCCGACAGGGCGAACACCGGGGAGCTGTTTTTT
CDR3 protein: CASSPDRANTGELFF

D gene: TRBD1
V gene: TRBV2
clone size: many
J gene: TRBJ1-5
CDR3 DNA: TGTGCCAGCAACCCGGGACAGGGCTATCAGCCCCAGCATTTT
CDR3 protein: CASNPGQGYQPQHF

D gene: -
V gene: TRBV24-1
clone size: few
J gene: TRBJ1-5
CDR3 DNA: TGTGCCACCAGTGGGGGAGGACGCCCCTTCAATCAGCCCCAGCATTTT
CDR3 protein: CATSGGGRPFNQPQHF

D gene: -
V gene: TRBV30
clone size: many
J gene: TRBJ1-2
CDR3 DNA: TGTGCCTGGACAGAAGCTAACTATGGCTACACCTTC
CDR3 protein: CAWTEANYGYTF

D gene: -
V gene: TRBV2
clone size: few
J gene: TRBJ2-3
CDR3 DNA: TGTGCCAGCAGTTCTACTACTCCCTCAGCTGTCTCGCAGTATTTT
CDR3 protein: CASSSTTPSAVSQYF

D gene: -
V gene: TRBV20-1
clone size: many
J gene: TRBJ1-3
CDR3 DNA: TGCAGTGCTAGAGAAGGGTCTGGAAACACCATATATTTT
CDR3 protein: CSAREGSGNTIYF

D gene: -
V gene: TRBV7-8
clone size: many
J gene: TRBJ2-7
CDR3 DNA: TGTGCCAGCAGCCTCCGGACAGACCCCTACGAGCAGTACTTC
CDR3 protein: CASSLRTDPYEQYF

D gene: -
V gene: TRBV2
clone size: -
J gene: TRBJ1-3
CDR3 DNA: TGTGCCAGCATATCCCGGGTCGGAAACACCATATATTTT
CDR3 protein: CASISRVGNTIYF

D gene: -
V gene: TRBV12-3/TRBV12-4
clone size: many
J gene: TRBJ1-2
CDR3 DNA: TGTGCCAGCAGCCCTTCGCCCTTCACAGGGCCGGGGGGCTACACCTTC
CDR3 protein: CASSPSPFTGPGGYTF

D gene: -
V gene: TRBV24-1
clone size: -
J gene: TRBJ1-2
CDR3 DNA: TGTGCCACCGTCGAACAAGGCTCCTATGGTTATGACTACACCTTC
CDR3 protein: CATVEQGSYGYDYTF

D gene: -
V gene: TRBV16
clone size: many
J gene: TRBJ1-5
CDR3 DNA: TGTGCCAGCAGCCACCGGGACTCTAATCAGCCCCAGCATTTT
CDR3 protein: CASSHRDSNQPQHF

D gene: -
V gene: TRBV7-9
clone size: few
J gene: TRBJ1-1
CDR3 DNA: TGTGCCAGCAGCTTAATGGGCAATTTGAACACTGAAGCTTTCTTT
CDR3 protein: CASSLMGNLNTEAFF

D gene: -
V gene: TRBV6-1
clone size: -
J gene: TRBJ1-2
CDR3 DNA: TGTGCCAGCAGTGGATACAGGACTGTGGGTCTGTCCGGCACCTTC
CDR3 protein: CASSGYRTVGLSGTF

D gene: TRBD1
V gene: TRBV12-3/TRBV12-4
clone size: -
J gene: TRBJ2-7
CDR3 DNA: TGTGCCAGCAGCCCACGTGGCCAGGGGGTCTACGAGCAGTACTTC
CDR3 protein: CASSPRGQGVYEQYF

D gene: -
V gene: TRBV28
clone size: many
J gene: TRBJ1-5
CDR3 DNA: TGTGCCAGCAGTTTCCTCGGGACAAAAGGGAATCAGCCCCAGCATTTT
CDR3 protein: CASSFLGTKGNQPQHF

D gene: -
V gene: TRBV30
clone size: many
J gene: TRBJ2-7
CDR3 DNA: TGTGCCTGGAGGGAAGGGGGCTCCTACGAGCAGTACTTC
CDR3 protein: CAWREGGSYEQYF

D gene: -
V gene: TRBV20-1
clone size: many
J gene: TRBJ2-7
CDR3 DNA: TGCAGTGCTAGAATGGGGTACGAGCAGTACTTC
CDR3 protein: CSARMGYEQYF

D gene: -
V gene: TRBV19
clone size: -
J gene: TRBJ1-1
CDR3 DNA: TGTGCCAGTAGTCGGCAAACAGGGAACACTGAAGCTTTCTTT
CDR3 protein: CASSRQTGNTEAFF

D gene: -
V gene: TRBV12-3/TRBV12-4
clone size: -
J gene: TRBJ1-1
CDR3 DNA: TGTGCCAGCAGTTTAGCGGCCCCTGGGGCGACTGAAGCTTTCTTT
CDR3 protein: CASSLAAPGATEAFF

D gene: -
V gene: TRBV12-3/TRBV12-4
clone size: few
J gene: TRBJ2-7
CDR3 DNA: TGTGCCAGCAGTTTAGCAACCGGGCCAACAATCTACGAGCAGTACTTC
CDR3 protein: CASSLATGPTIYEQYF

D gene: -
V gene: TRBV18
clone size: few
J gene: TRBJ2-5
CDR3 DNA: TGTGCCAGCTCACGTGAGGGCGAGGAGACCCAGTACTTC
CDR3 protein: CASSREGEETQYF

D gene: TRBD1
V gene: TRBV6-1
clone size: -
J gene: TRBJ1-1
CDR3 DNA: TGTGCCAGCAGTGAACAAGAGACAGGGAAGAACACTGAAGCTTTCTTT
CDR3 protein: CASSEQETGKNTEAFF

D gene: -
V gene: TRBV15
clone size: many
J gene: TRBJ1-3
CDR3 DNA: TGTGCCACCAGCAGTAGAAACACCATATATTTT
CDR3 protein: CATSSRNTIYF

D gene: -
V gene: TRBV20-1
clone size: few
J gene: TRBJ2-2
CDR3 DNA: TGCAGTGCTAGAGATACGGACCCCGGGGAGCTGTTTTTT
CDR3 protein: CSARDTDPGELFF

D gene: -
V gene: TRBV7-9
clone size: few
J gene: TRBJ1-1
CDR3 DNA: TGTGCCAGCAGCGCCTACAGCCGCGGGAACACTGAAGCTTTCTTT
CDR3 protein: CASSAYSRGNTEAFF

D gene: -
V gene: TRBV6-5
clone size: many
J gene: TRBJ1-2
CDR3 DNA: TGTGCCAGCAGTTACTCGGAGGTAACAATGGGCTACACCTTC
CDR3 protein: CASSYSEVTMGYTF

D gene: -
V gene: TRBV28
clone size: -
J gene: TRBJ2-7
CDR3 DNA: TGTGCCAGCAGCCGTGCAGGGAAGGCCTACGAGCAGTACTTC
CDR3 protein: CASSRAGKAYEQYF

D gene: -
V gene: TRBV2
clone size: -
J gene: TRBJ1-2
CDR3 DNA: TGTGCCAGCAGCGAAAAACGACAGGCGGGTGGCTACACCTTC
CDR3 protein: CASSEKRQAGGYTF

D gene: -
V gene: TRBV7-8
clone size: many
J gene: TRBJ2-7
CDR3 DNA: TGTGCCAGCAGCCCCCGTCCCCTCTACGAGCAGTACTTC
CDR3 protein: CASSPRPLYEQYF

D gene: -
V gene: TRBV28
clone size: many
J gene: TRBJ2-2
CDR3 DNA: TGTGCCAGCAGTAAGCAGTACACCGGGGAGCTGTTTTTT
CDR3 protein: CASSKQYTGELFF

D gene: -
V gene: TRBV30
clone size: many
J gene: TRBJ2-5
CDR3 DNA: TGTGCCTGGGCAGGGGCCGAAGAGACCCAGTACTTC
CDR3 protein: CAWAGAEETQYF

D gene: -
V gene: TRBV2
clone size: many
J gene: TRBJ2-7
CDR3 DNA: TGTGCCAGCAGTGAAGGGGCAGGCCACTACGAGCAGTACTTC
CDR3 protein: CASSEGAGHYEQYF

D gene: -
V gene: TRBV12-3/TRBV12-4
clone size: many
J gene: TRBJ1-1
CDR3 DNA: TGTGCCAGCAGTTTGGGCCCCCTGAACACTGAAGCTTTCTTT
CDR3 protein: CASSLGPLNTEAFF

D gene: -
V gene: TRBV4-1
clone size: few
J gene: TRBJ2-7
CDR3 DNA: TGCGCCAGCAGCCCCTACATAACCACCTACGAGCAGTACTTC
CDR3 protein: CASSPYITTYEQYF

D gene: -
V gene: TRBV7-9
clone size: -
J gene: TRBJ2-5
CDR3 DNA: TGTGCCAGCAGCTCCCTGACTAGTAAAGAGACCCAGTACTTC
CDR3 protein: CASSSLTSKETQYF

D gene: TRBD1
V gene: TRBV4-1
clone size: few
J gene: TRBJ1-1
CDR3 DNA: TGCGCCAGCAGCCATATGGGACAGGGGCACACTGAAGCTTTCTTT
CDR3 protein: CASSHMGQGHTEAFF

D gene: -
V gene: TRBV28
clone size: many
J gene: TRBJ2-5
CDR3 DNA: TGTGCCAGCAGTTTGTATCAGTATCGTATAGAGACCCAGTACTTC
CDR3 protein: CASSLYQYRIETQYF